This TCR beta chain was captured by sequencing in a study of CD8+ T cells in alopecia areata. The wider study: Those treated were given oral tofacitinib at 5 to 10 mg twice daily. Findings and limits, study-wide: It was less clear whether patients shared TCRs than it was in mice, possibly because of HLA. Normal scalp showed lower clonality than lesional scalp, especially alopecia totalis/universalis.

Germline V lookup: CDR1 GTSNPN, CDR2 SVGIG (reference sequence). J was trimmed by 6 bases and V by 0 bases; bases with no gene match: 8. This CDR3 is built from 16 residues. A word on this clone: What it binds is not known.

RNA extraction and reverse transcription yielded cDNA as sequencing template. The table came from immunoSEQ multiplex PCR; TCRdb's copy has only in-frame clones and leaves some out. The sample carries roughly 180,000 clones, 50% to 65% recorded once. Indicated treatment: oral pan-JAK inhibitor, 5-10 mg twice daily. CD4+ and CD8+ T cells were sorted from PBMCs. The rearrangement uses TRBV30 and TRBJ2-3, with 11 bases that match TRBD2. The input for sequencing was CD8+ T cells sorted from blood, taken at week 24, from a patient treated with tofacitinib. The clonotype was recovered from a human donor with alopecia areata. In nucleotides, the CDR3 is TGTGCCTGGAGTGTATCTAGCGGGGGGCATGGGGATACGCAGTATTTT. It translates to CAWSVSSGGHGDTQYF.